The T cell receptor (beta chain) under discussion was sequenced for a study of cytomegalovirus exposure and HLA in healthy donors. Study observations and caveats: Solely CMV serostatus was available to characterize immune exposure.

Of note for this clone: Its cognate antigen is unknown.

Both 60 Vbeta primers and 13 Jbeta primers went into the PCR. The protocol was immunoSEQ multiplex PCR, while the TCRdb copy is restricted to in-frame clones and leaves out a portion. The sample holds some 170,000 clones, 80% to 85% seen once. Trimming cost V 3 bases and J 8 bases, with 15 bases left between them. The CDR3 loop spans 14 amino acids. Germline V gene sequence: CDR1 SGHDT, CDR2 YYEEEE. The sample comprised PBMCs. V gene TRBV5-6 combines with J gene TRBJ2-1, with a weak D call TRBD1 (6 bases). This clonotype was obtained from a man between 50 and 59 years old in good health and CMV-seropositive. Here the CDR3 reads CASSSEGENDEQFF. CDR3 DNA: TGTGCCAGCAGCTCCGAGGGGGAGAACGATGAGCAGTTCTTC.